This T cell receptor beta chain is drawn from a study of human thymus T cells. This CDR3 has 14 amino acids. The V segment lost 8 bases and the J segment 11 bases; nucleotides outside the gene matches: 14. Per germline, CDR1 ENHRY and CDR2 SYGVKD. TCRdb's table, derived via immunoSEQ multiplex PCR, lists solely in-frame clones and lacks some. Of roughly 60,000 clones listed, approximately 93% are singletons. The gene calls are TRBV10-3 and TRBJ1-1; 10 nucleotides agree with TRBD1. This TCR derives from a boy in the first two years of life with a congenital heart defect but otherwise immunologically healthy. The sample consisted of blood. This chain's CDR3 is CAIGEMGQGSGAFF. The CDR3 DNA follows: TGTGCCATCGGGGAGATGGGACAGGGGTCGGGCGCTTTCTTT.